This T cell receptor (beta chain) originates from a study of blood T cell repertoires in COVID-19. Clones were read by immunoSEQ multiplex PCR, and TCRdb kept only the in-frame ones, dropping some. The sample holds about 36,000 clones, about three quarters seen once. Per the germline V gene, CDR1 is LGHDT and CDR2 is YNNKEL (reference sequence). The CDR3 extends over 13 amino acids. Trimming cost V 0 bases and J 11 bases, with 13 bases left between them. This chain uses TRBV3-1 (or the pseudogene TRBV3-2) with TRBJ1-1, with TRBD1 as a possible D gene (5 bases). The TCR sequence derives from a man in his sixties with active COVID-19. The sample comprised peripheral blood. The CDR3: CASSQDWSRGAFF. In DNA form, the CDR3 reads TGTGCCAGCAGCCAAGATTGGTCACGGGGGGCTTTCTTT.